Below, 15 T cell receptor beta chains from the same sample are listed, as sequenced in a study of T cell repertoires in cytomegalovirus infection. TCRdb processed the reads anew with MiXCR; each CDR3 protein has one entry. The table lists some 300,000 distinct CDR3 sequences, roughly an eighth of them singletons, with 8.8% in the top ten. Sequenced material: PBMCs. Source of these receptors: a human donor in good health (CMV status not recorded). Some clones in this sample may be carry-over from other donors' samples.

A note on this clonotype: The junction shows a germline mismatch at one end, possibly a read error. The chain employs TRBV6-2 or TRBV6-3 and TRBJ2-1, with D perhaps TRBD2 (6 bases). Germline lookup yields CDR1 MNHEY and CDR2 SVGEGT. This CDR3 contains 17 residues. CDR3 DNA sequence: TGTGCCAGCAGCCTAGGGACTCTATCCCTGGCCTACATTGAGCAGTTCTTC. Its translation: CASSLGTLSLAYIEQFF.

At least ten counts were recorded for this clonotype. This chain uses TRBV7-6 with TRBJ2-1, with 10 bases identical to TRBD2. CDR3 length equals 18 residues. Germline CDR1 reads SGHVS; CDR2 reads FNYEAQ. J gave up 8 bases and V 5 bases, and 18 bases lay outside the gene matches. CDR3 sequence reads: CASSPERPSGRGGHEQFF. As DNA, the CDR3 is TGTGCCAGCAGCCCCGAAAGGCCTAGCGGGAGAGGGGGCCATGAGCAGTTCTTC.

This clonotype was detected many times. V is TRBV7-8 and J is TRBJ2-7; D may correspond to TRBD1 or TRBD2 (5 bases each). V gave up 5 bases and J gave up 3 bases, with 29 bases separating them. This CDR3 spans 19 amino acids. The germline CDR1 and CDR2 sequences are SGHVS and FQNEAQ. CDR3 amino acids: CASSPLRVSGPWEGYEQYF. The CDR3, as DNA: TGTGCCAGCAGCCCCCTGCGGGTGTCGGGGCCATGGGAAGGCTACGAGCAGTACTTC.

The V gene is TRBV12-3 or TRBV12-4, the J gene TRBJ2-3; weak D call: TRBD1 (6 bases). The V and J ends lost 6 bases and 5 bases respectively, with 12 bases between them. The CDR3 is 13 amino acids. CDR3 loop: CASSTFRGDTQYF. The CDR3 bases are TGTGCCAGCAGCACATTCAGGGGAGATACGCAGTATTTT.

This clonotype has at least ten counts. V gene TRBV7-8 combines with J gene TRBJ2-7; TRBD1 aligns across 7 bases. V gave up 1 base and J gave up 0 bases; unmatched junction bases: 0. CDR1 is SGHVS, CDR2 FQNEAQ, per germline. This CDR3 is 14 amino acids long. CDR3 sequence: CASSLGDSSYEQYF. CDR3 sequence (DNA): TGTGCCAGCAGCTTAGGGGACAGCTCCTACGAGCAGTACTTC.

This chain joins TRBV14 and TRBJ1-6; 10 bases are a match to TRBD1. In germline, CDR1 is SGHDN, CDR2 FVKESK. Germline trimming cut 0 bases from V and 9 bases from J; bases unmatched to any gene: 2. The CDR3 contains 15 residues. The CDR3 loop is CASSQEDRGFSPLHF. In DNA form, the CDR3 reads TGTGCCAGCAGCCAAGAGGACAGGGGGTTTTCACCCCTCCACTTT.

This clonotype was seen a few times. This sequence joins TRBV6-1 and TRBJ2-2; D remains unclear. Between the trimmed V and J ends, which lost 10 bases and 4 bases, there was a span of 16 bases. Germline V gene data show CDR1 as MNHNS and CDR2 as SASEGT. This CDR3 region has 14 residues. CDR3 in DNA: TGTGCCACCAGACCCCGCCCCCTCACCGGGGAGCTGTTTTTT. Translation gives CATRPRPLTGELFF.

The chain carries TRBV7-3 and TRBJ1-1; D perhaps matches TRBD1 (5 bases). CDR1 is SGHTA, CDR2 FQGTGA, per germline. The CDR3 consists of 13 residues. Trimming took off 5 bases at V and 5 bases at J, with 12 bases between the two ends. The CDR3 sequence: CASSPCWGTEAFF. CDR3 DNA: TGTGCCAGCAGCCCATGTTGGGGGACTGAAGCTTTCTTT.

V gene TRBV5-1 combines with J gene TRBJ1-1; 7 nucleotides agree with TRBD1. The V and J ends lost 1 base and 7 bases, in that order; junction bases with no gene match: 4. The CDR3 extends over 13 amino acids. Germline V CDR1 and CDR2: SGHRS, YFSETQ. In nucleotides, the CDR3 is TGCGCCAGCAGCTTGTCAGGGGGTAATGAAGCTTTCTTT. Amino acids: CASSLSGGNEAFF. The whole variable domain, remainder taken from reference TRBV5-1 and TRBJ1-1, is KAGVTQTPRYLIKTRGQQVTLSCSPISGHRSVSWYQQTPGQGLQFLFEYFSETQRNKGNFPGRFSGRQFSNSRSEMNVSTLELGDSALYLCASSLSGGNEAFFGQGTRLTVV.

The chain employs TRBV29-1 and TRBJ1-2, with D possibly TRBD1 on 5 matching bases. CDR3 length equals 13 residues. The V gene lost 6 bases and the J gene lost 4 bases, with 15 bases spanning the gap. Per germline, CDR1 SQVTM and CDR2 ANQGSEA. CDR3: CSVPDPGGYGYTF. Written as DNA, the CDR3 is TGCAGCGTCCCCGATCCCGGGGGCTATGGCTACACCTTC. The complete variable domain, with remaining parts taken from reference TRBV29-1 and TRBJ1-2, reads SAVISQKPSRDICQRGTSLTIQCQVDSQVTMMFWYRQQPGQSLTLIATANQGSEATYESGFVIDKFPISRPNLTFSTLTVSNMSPEDSSIYLCSVPDPGGYGYTFGSGTRLTVV.

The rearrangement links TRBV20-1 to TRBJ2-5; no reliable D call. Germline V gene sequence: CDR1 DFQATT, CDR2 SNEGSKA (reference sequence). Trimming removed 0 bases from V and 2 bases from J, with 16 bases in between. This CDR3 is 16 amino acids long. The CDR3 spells CSARDLDMIPQETQYF. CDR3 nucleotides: TGCAGTGCTAGAGATCTCGATATGATACCTCAAGAGACCCAGTACTTC.

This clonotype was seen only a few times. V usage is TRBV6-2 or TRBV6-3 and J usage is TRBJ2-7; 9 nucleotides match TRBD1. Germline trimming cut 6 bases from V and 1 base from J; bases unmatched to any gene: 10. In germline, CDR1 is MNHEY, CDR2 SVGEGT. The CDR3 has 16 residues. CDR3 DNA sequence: TGTGCCAGCAGCCTCGCCGGGACAGGGAGATCCTACGAGCAGTACTTC. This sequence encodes CASSLAGTGRSYEQYF.

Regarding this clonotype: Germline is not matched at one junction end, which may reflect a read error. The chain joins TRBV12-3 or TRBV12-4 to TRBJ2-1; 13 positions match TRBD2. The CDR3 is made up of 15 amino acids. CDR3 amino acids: CASRPSLAGGPESHF. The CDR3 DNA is TGTGCCAGCAGACCATCACTAGCGGGGGGGCCGGAATCCCACTTC.

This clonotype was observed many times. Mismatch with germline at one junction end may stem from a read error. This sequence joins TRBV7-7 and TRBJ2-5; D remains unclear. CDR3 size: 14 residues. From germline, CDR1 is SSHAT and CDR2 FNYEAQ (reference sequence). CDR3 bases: TGTGCTAGCAGCCCCCAGCGCCAGCACGAGACCCAGTACTTC. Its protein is CASSPQRQHETQYF.

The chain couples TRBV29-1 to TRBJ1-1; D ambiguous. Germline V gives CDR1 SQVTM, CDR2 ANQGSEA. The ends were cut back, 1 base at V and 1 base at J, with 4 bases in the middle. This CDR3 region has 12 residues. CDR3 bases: TGCAGCGTTGAAGCTGCGAACACTGAAGCTTTCTTT. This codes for CSVEAANTEAFF.